This T cell receptor (beta chain) was identified during a study of vaccination effects on CD4 cells after COVID-19 (dated by TCRdb to the early 2020s). With respect to the entire study: Two doses of either the BNT162b2 or the mRNA-1273 mRNA SARS-CoV-2 vaccine were administered to participants. In both COVID-19 convalescent patients and infection-naive vaccine recipients, the study compared SARS-CoV-2 spike-specific CD4+ TCR repertoires from before mRNA vaccination with those from after it. Altogether, roughly 10 COVID-19 convalescent patients and 4 SARS-CoV-2-naive healthy vaccine recipients made up the full study. Cultures from other donors in the study were sequenced with the Oncomine TCR Beta short-read assay on an Illumina iSeq 100.

The paper as a whole reports these results and caveats: In healthy vaccine recipients, vaccine-induced clones were almost all SARS-CoV-2 mono-reactive, with only 1 of 255 being cross-reactive with common cold coronaviruses. Only a small number of convalescent patients were included, and no early post-infection timepoints were available, which limited the study. At late post-vaccination timepoints, both infection-induced and vaccine-induced clones showed marked clonal contraction, consistent with waning T cell responses.

Details on this clone: The specificity of this receptor is unknown. Base qualities are not provided; no much larger clone lies one nucleotide away.

Taken from cysteine to phenylalanine, the CDR3 has 15 residues. The kept DNA is CDR3 alone, 45 bases in frame from the first base. The germline V gene sets CDR1 to KGHSH and CDR2 to LQKENI. The germline ends are 11 bases apart after V is trimmed by 0 bases and J by 5 bases. Receptors were amplified or captured by the immunoSEQ multiplex PCR assay. DNA from the cultured and isolated CD4+ T cells underwent TCR beta CDR3 sequencing. Regarding the original processing steps: Non-productive TCR sequences were removed and reads were trimmed to the CDR3 region, keeping CDR3s of at least 7 amino acids. The MANAFEST web app was used to identify antigen-specific clonotypes by comparing expansion in peptide wells with expansion in reference cultures. For clones to be considered positive, expansion at FDR<0.05 versus reference and all other wells, an odds ratio above 5, and a frequency above 0.1% in two replicate wells were required. A clonotype was called cross-reactive if it was significantly expanded both in SARS-CoV-2 spike wells and in at least one common cold coronavirus spike condition. Levenshtein distance calculated with the stringdist R package was used to assess CDR3 similarity, and unrooted trees were constructed with ape in R 3.6.1. TCRdb re-hosts the immuneACCESS table, in-frame sequences only. Its copies lack some clones; in the studies checked, an unresolved V gene accounts for under half of them, and the cause for the rest is not known. V, J and clone size are those of that table, while D and trimming were read from the DNA. A total of about 37,000 clones appear in this sample, about 69% of them only once. Approximately 15% of the sample is in the top ten clones.

In the ViraFEST assay, PBMC were stimulated with viral peptide pools, and antigen-specific CD4+ T cell clonotypes were then identified by expansion using TCR sequencing. After less than 13 days of culture, CD4+ T cells were isolated with the EasySep CD4+ T cell isolation kit. The absence of prior SARS-CoV-2 infection in healthy vaccine recipients was confirmed by negative nucleocapsid antibodies before and after vaccination. Each well held around 2 million PBMC cultured in IMDM containing about 5.5% human AB serum, around 9.3 IU/ml IL-2 and gentamicin, along with around 9.1 ug/ml peptides. Half of the culture medium was replaced with fresh IL-2-containing medium on days 3 and 7. Unless noted otherwise, every peptide stimulation condition was grown in triplicate wells. PBMC were separated from whole blood using Ficoll-Paque Plus gradient centrifugation and were then either cryopreserved at -140C or used fresh. The overlapping peptide pools covered the spike proteins of SARS-CoV-2 and of the common cold coronaviruses HCoV-NL63, HCoV-OC43 and HCoV-229E. The QIAamp micro DNA kit was used to extract genomic DNA from the cultured CD4+ T cells.

The receptor was derived from a human donor who received a COVID-19 vaccine. The chain uses TRBV18 and TRBJ2-1; the D gene may be TRBD1 or TRBD2, since each aligns over 5 bases. Sample: CD4+ T cells from PBMCs cultured with HCoV-OC43 spike peptides, taken before COVID-19 vaccination. What the cell subset or site label conveys for this sample: HCoV-OC43 spike overlapping peptide pool stimulation. The DNA sequence is as follows: TGTGCCAGCTCACCACCCTCTGTGGGGGACAATGAGCAGTTCTTC. It translates to CASSPPSVGDNEQFF. The CDR3, completed at both ends by the reference TRBV18 and TRBJ2-1 genes, gives the full variable domain NAGVMQNPRHLVRRRGQEARLRCSPMKGHSHVYWYRQLPEEGLKFMVYLQKENIIDESGMPKERFSAEFPKEGPSILRIQQVVRGDSAAYFCASSPPSVGDNEQFFGPGTRLTVL.